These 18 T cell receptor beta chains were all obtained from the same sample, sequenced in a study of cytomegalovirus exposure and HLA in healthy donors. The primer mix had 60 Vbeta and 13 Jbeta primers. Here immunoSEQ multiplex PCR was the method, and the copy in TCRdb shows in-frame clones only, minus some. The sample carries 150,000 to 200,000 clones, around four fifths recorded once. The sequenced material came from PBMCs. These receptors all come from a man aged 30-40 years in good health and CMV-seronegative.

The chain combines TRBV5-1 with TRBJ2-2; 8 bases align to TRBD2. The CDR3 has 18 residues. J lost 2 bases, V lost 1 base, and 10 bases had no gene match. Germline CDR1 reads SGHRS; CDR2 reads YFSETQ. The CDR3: CASSLRTPGLENTGELFF. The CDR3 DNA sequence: TGCGCCAGCAGCTTGCGGACTCCGGGACTAGAAAACACCGGGGAGCTGTTTTTT.

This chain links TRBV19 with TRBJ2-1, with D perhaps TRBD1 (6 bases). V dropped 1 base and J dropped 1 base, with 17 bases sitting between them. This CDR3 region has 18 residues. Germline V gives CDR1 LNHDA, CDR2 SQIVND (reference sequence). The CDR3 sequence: CASSIGGWGLKSYNEQFF. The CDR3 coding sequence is TGTGCCAGTAGTATAGGAGGTTGGGGGCTTAAGTCCTACAATGAGCAGTTCTTC.

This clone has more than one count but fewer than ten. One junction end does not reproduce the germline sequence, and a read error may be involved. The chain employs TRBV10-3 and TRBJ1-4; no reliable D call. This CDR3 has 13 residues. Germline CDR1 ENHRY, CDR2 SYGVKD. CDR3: CAISEFIGEKLFF. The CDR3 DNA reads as TGTGCCATCAGCGAGTTTATCGGTGAAAAACTGTTTTTT.

The CDR3 DNA reads as TGTGCCACAGAGGAGGGACTAGCGGGAGCGGGGGAGCTGTTTTTT. Protein sequence: CATEEGLAGAGELFF. This rearrangement joins TRBV10-3 to TRBJ2-2; the match to TRBD2 covers 14 bases. The germline gives CDR1 ENHRY, CDR2 SYGVKD. V lost 10 bases and J lost 8; bases outside the gene matches: 9. The CDR3 has 15 residues.

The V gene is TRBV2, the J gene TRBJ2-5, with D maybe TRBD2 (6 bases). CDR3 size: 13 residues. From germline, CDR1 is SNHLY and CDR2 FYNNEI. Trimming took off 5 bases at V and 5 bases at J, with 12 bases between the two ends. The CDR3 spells CASSLRLGETQYF. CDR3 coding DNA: TGTGCCAGCAGTCTTAGACTAGGCGAGACCCAGTACTTC.

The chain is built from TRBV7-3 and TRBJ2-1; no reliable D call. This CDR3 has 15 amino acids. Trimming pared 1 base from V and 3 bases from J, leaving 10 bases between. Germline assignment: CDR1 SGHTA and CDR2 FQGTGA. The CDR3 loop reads CASSLMGTVYNEQFF. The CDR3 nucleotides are TGTGCCAGCAGCTTAATGGGCACCGTCTACAATGAGCAGTTCTTC. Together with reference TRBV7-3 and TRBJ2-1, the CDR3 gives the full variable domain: GAGVSQTPSNKVTEKGKYVELRCDPISGHTALYWYRQSLGQGPEFLIYFQGTGAADDSGLPNDRFFAVRPEGSVSTLKIQRTERGDSAVYLCASSLMGTVYNEQFFGPGTRLTVL.

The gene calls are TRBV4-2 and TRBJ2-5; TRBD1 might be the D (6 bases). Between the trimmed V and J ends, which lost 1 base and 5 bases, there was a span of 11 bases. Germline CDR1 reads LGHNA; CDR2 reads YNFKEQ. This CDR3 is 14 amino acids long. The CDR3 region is CASSQGAGVETQYF. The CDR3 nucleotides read TGTGCCAGCAGCCAAGGGGCAGGGGTGGAGACCCAGTACTTC.

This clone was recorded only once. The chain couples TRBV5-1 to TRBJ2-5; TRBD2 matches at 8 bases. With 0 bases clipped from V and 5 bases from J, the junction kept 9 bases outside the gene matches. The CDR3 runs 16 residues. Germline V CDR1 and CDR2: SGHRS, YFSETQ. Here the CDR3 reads CASSLAGSGAGETQYF. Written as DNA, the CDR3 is TGCGCCAGCAGCTTGGCTGGTAGCGGGGCGGGGGAGACCCAGTACTTC.

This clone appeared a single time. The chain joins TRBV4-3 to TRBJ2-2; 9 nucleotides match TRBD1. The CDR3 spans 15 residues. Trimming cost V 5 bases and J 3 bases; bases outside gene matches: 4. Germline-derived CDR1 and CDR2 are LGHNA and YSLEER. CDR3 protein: CASSKGDRDTGELFF. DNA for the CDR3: TGCGCCAGCAGCAAGGGGGACAGGGACACCGGGGAGCTGTTTTTT.

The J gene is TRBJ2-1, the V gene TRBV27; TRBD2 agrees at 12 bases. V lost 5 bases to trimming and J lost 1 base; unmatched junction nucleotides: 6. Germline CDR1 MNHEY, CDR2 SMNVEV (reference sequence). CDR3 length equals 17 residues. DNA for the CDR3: TGTGCCAGCAGTCTCCGGACTAGCGGGATGTCCTACAATGAGCAGTTCTTC. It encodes CASSLRTSGMSYNEQFF.

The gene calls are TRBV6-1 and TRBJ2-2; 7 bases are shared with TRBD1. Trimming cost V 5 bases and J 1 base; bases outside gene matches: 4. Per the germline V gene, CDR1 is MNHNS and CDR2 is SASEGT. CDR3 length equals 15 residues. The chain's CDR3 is CASSQRDRNTGELFF. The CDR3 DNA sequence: TGTGCCAGCAGTCAACGGGACAGGAACACCGGGGAGCTGTTTTTT.

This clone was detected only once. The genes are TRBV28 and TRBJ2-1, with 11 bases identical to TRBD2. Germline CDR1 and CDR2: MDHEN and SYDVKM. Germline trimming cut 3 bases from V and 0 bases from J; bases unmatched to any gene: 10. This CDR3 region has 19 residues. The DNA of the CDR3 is TGTGCCAGCAGTTTTCTCGGTACTAGCGGGGGTCACTCCTACAATGAGCAGTTCTTC. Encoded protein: CASSFLGTSGGHSYNEQFF.

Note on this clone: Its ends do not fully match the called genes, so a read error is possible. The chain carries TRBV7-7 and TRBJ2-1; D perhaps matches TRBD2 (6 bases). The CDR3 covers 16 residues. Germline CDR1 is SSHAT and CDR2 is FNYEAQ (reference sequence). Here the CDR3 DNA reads TGTGCTAGCAGCTTTGGGGTGGGTAGCGGCTACAATGAGCAGTTCTTC. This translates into CASSFGVGSGYNEQFF.

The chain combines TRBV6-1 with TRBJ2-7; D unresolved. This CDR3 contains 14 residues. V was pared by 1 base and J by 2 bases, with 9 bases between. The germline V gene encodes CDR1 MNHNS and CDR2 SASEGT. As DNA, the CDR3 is TGTGCCAGCAGTGAAGGAGGCGGCGCCTACGAGCAGTACTTC. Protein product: CASSEGGGAYEQYF.

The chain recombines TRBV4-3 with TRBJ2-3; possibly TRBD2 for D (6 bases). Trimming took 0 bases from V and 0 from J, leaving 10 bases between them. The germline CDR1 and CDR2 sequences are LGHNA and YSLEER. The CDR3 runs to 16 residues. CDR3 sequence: CASSQEGAGSTDTQYF. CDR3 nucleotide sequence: TGCGCCAGCAGCCAAGAAGGCGCGGGAAGCACAGATACGCAGTATTTT.

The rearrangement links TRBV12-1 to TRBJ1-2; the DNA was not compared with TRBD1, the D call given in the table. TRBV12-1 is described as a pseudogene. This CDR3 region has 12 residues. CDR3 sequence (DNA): TGTGCCAGCAGCTTTCAGGGTAACGGCTACACCTTC. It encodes CASSFQGNGYTF.

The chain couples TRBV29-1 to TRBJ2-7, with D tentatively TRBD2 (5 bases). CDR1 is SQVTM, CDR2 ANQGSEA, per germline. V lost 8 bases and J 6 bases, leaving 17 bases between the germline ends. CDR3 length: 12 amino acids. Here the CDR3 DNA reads TGCAGCTCAGGTTCCGGGGTCGGCGAGCAGTACTTC. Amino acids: CSSGSGVGEQYF.

CDR3 bases: TGTGCCAGCAGGGAGGGTGGTATGAGCTCCTATAATTCACCCCTCCACTTT. Amino acid sequence: CASREGGMSSYNSPLHF. The chain joins TRBV28 to TRBJ1-6; no clear D gene. From germline, CDR1 is MDHEN and CDR2 SYDVKM. The germline V and J ends were trimmed by 6 bases and 0 bases, with 15 bases remaining between them. This CDR3 is 17 amino acids long.